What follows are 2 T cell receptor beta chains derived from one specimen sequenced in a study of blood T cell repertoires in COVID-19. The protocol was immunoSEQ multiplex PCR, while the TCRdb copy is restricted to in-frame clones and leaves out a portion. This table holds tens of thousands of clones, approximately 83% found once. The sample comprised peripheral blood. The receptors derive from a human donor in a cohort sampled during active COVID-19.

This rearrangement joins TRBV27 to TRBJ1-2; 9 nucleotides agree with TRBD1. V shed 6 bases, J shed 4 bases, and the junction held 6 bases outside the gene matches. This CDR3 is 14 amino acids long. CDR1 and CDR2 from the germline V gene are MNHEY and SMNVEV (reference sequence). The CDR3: CASRGTGPAYGYTF. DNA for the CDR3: TGTGCCAGCAGGGGGACAGGGCCGGCCTATGGCTACACCTTC.

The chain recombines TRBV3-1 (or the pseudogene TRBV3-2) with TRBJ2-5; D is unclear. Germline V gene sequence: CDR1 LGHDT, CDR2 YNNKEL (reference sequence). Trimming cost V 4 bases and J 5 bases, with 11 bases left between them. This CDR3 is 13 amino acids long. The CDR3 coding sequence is TGTGCCAGCAGCCTTCCTGTTTCCGAGACCCAGTACTTC. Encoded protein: CASSLPVSETQYF.